A single TCR beta chain is shown here with its context. A library of TCRbeta sequences, prepared with unique molecular identifiers, was generated. TCRdb passed the PCR reads through MiXCR, listing each CDR3 protein once. This table holds about 460,000 distinct CDR3 sequences, more than 9.5% found once. This entry comes from a study of T-cell reconstitution after alpha-beta-depleted transplantation in children. This CDR3 has 17 amino acids. V lost 6 bases and J 3 bases, leaving 24 bases between the germline ends. Germline V gene lookup returns CDR1 MNHNS and CDR2 SASEGT. The sample was PBMCs, mostly from graft donor cells, taken 180 days after TCRalphabeta/CD19-depleted stem cell transplant. The V gene is TRBV6-1, the J gene TRBJ2-7, with unresolved D. This clonotype originated in a female patient between 2 and 15 years old who had a stem cell transplant for aplastic anemia, so the T cells may come from the graft donor. Written as DNA, the CDR3 is TGTGCCAGCAGCCACAGACCAAATCCCTCGTCTTACTACGAGCAGTACTTC. Translated: CASSHRPNPSSYYEQYF.